Below are 6 T cell receptor beta chains sequenced from a single sample in a study of sequential checkpoint blockade in melanoma. TCRdb's table, derived via immunoSEQ multiplex PCR, lists solely in-frame clones and lacks some. The data contain roughly 11,000 clones, 60% to 80% of them singletons. Treatment denoted: randomized to nivolumab then ipilimumab (arm A) or the reverse (arm B). Sequencing was performed on CD8+ T cells sorted from blood (inferred from file names), taken from a patient given nivolumab and ipilimumab in sequence. Source of these receptors: a human donor with melanoma.

This clone was recorded only once. The rearrangement joins TRBV27 to TRBJ2-3; 11 bases are a match to TRBD2. The length of the CDR3 is 14 residues. Germline CDR1 and CDR2: MNHEY and SMNVEV (reference sequence). With 7 bases clipped from V and 4 bases from J, the junction kept 4 bases outside the gene matches. The CDR3 sequence is CASMGLAAPDTQYF. The CDR3 nucleotides are TGTGCCAGCATGGGACTAGCGGCTCCAGATACGCAGTATTTT.

Note on this clone: At the DNA level, this CDR3 is encoded by other sequences in the same sample as well. The chain combines TRBV5-5 with TRBJ2-5; 11 bases fit TRBD1. This CDR3 is 14 amino acids long. J was trimmed by 5 bases and V by 4 bases; bases with no gene match: 4. Germline assignment: CDR1 SGHKS and CDR2 YYEKEE (reference sequence). CDR3 DNA sequence: TGTGCCAGCAGCGGGACAGGGGGTGGGGAGACCCAGTACTTC. The encoded protein is CASSGTGGGETQYF.

This chain links TRBV2 with TRBJ2-7; no definite D call. The germline V gene has CDR1 SNHLY and CDR2 FYNNEI. The CDR3 is made up of 15 amino acids. Trimming stripped 2 bases from V and 0 bases from J, with 11 bases between. In DNA, the CDR3 is TGTGCCAGCAGTGAATCTCCAGGTTCCTCCTACGAGCAGTACTTC. It encodes CASSESPGSSYEQYF.

The chain joins TRBV7-8 to TRBJ2-2; 8 bases line up with TRBD1. J lost 8 bases, V lost 0 bases, and 8 bases had no gene match. CDR1 and CDR2 (germline): SGHVS, FQNEAQ. This CDR3 contains 16 residues. The CDR3 DNA follows: TGTGCCAGCAGCTTAGCCTTTCAGGGGGCCCTTGGGGAGCTGTTTTTT. It codes for CASSLAFQGALGELFF.

This chain links TRBV27 with TRBJ2-1, with a weak D call TRBD2 (6 bases). The ends were cut back, 7 bases at V and 3 bases at J, with 13 bases in the middle. CDR3 size: 14 residues. The germline V gene encodes CDR1 MNHEY and CDR2 SMNVEV (reference sequence). The CDR3 DNA is TGTGCCAGCACAGCCGGGGGTTACTACAATGAGCAGTTCTTC. Translated, it gives CASTAGGYYNEQFF.

The chain combines TRBV7-3 with TRBJ2-7; 8 bases are shared with TRBD1. The CDR3 totals 15 residues. Germline CDR1 reads SGHTA; CDR2 reads FQGTGA. V was clipped by 1 base and J by 4 bases; unmatched bases: 6. The CDR3 DNA follows: TGTGCCAGCAGCTTAAGGGCAGGGGGCGGTTACGAGCAGTACTTC. It is translated as CASSLRAGGGYEQYF.